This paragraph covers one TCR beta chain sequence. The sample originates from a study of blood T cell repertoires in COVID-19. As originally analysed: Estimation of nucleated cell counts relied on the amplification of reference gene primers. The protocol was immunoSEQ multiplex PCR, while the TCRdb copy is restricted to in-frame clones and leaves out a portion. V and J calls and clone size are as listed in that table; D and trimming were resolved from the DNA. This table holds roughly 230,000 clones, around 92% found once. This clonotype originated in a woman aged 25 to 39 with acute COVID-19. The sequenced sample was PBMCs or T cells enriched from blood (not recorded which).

CDR3 DNA: TGTGCCAGCAGCGTAGTCTCGACAGGGTTCACAGATACGCAGTATTTT. As protein: CASSVVSTGFTDTQYF. This sequence joins TRBV9 and TRBJ2-3; 7 bases line up with TRBD1. This CDR3 comprises 16 residues. J was trimmed by 2 bases and V by 0 bases; bases with no gene match: 6. CDR1 SGDLS and CDR2 YYNGEE come from the germline V gene.